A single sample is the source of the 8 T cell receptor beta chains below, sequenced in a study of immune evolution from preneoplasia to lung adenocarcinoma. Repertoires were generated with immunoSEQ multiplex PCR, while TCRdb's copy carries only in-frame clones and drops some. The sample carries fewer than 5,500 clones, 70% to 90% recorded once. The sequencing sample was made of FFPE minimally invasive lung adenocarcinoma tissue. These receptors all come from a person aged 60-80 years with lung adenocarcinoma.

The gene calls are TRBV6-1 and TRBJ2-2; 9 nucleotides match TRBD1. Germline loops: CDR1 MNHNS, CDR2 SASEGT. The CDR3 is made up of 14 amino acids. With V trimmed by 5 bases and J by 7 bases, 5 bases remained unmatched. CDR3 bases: TGTGCCAGCAGTTCCGGGACAGGGTTCGGGGAGCTGTTTTTT. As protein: CASSSGTGFGELFF.

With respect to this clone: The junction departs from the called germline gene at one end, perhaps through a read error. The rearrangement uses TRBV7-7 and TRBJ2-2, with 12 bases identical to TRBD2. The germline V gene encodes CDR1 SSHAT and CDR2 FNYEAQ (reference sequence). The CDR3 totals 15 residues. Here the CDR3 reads CASSPSGRGPGELFF. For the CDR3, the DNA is TGTGCTAGCAGCCCTAGCGGGAGGGGGCCCGGGGAGCTGTTTTTT.

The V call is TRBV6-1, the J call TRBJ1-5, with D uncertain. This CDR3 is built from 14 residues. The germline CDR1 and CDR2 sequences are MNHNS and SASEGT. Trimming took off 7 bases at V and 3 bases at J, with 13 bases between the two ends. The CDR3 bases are TGTGCCAGCAAGAGGAGGGCGCACAATCAGCCCCAGCATTTT. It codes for CASKRRAHNQPQHF.

CDR3 amino acids: CASSPRQGVNTEAFF. The CDR3 nucleotides are TGTGCCAGCAGCCCGCGACAGGGTGTGAACACTGAAGCTTTCTTT. The chain couples TRBV5-4 to TRBJ1-1; TRBD1 aligns across 7 bases. Trimming at V came to 4 bases and at J to 0 bases, leaving 6 bases not matched to a gene. The CDR3 sequence is 15 residues long. CDR1 and CDR2 (germline): SGHNT, YYREEE (reference sequence).

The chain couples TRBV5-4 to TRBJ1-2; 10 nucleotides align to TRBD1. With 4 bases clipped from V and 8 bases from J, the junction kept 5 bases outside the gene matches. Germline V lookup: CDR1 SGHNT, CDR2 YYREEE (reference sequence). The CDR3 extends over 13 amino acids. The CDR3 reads CASSLDRGRGYTF. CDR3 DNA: TGTGCCAGCAGCCTCGACAGGGGGCGAGGCTACACCTTC.

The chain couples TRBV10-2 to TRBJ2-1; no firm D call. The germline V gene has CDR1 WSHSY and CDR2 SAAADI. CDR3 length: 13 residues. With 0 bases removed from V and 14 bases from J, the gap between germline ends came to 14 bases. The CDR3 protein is CASSESESARKFF. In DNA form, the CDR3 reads TGCGCCAGCAGTGAGTCCGAATCGGCTAGAAAGTTCTTC.

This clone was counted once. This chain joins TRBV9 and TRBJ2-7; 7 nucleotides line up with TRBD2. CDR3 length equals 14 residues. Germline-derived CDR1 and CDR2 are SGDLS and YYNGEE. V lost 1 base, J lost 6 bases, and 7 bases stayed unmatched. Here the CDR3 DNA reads TGTGCCAGCAGCGTATTGAGGGAGGGAGGCGAGCAGTACTTC. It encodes CASSVLREGGEQYF. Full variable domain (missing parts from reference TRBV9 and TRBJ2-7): DSGVTQTPKHLITATGQRVTLRCSPRSGDLSVYWYQQSLDQGLQFLIQYYNGEERAKGNILERFSAQQFPDLHSELNLSSLELGDSALYFCASSVLREGGEQYFGPGTRLTVT.

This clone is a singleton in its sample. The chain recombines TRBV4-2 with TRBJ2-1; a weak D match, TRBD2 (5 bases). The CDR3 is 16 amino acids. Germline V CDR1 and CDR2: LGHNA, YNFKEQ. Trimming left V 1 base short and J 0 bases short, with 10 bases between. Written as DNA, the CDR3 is TGTGCCAGCAGCCAAGTGCTGGGGAGCTCCTACAATGAGCAGTTCTTC. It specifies CASSQVLGSSYNEQFF.